This T cell receptor (beta chain) was found in a study of blood T cell repertoires in COVID-19. Turning to the study itself: Sites in the United States, Italy and Spain provided acute and convalescent COVID-19 samples. Nucleic acid was either cDNA or gDNA, and it came from T cells, B-cell-depleted T cells, or PBMCs.

The CDR3 is made up of 14 amino acids. CDR1 is MDHEN and CDR2 is SYDVKM in the germline V gene. V dropped 5 bases and J dropped 2 bases, with 11 bases sitting between them. As processed by the authors: Reference gene primers were amplified, and this amplification served to estimate nucleated cell counts. Generated by immunoSEQ multiplex PCR, the TCRdb table keeps only in-frame clones and is missing some. V and J calls and clone size are as listed in that table; D and trimming were resolved from the DNA. Seen here are about 140,000 clones, around 85% observed once, and the top ten hold about 2.9%. Sequencing was carried out using peripheral blood. The gene calls are TRBV28 and TRBJ2-3; the D is unclear. The source of this sequence is a man in his fifties or sixties with acute or convalescent COVID-19. CDR3 nucleotide sequence: TGTGCCAGCAGTCAAGACATTCCCACAGATACGCAGTATTTT. It is translated as CASSQDIPTDTQYF.